This TCR beta chain is drawn from a study of T cells in severe cutaneous drug reactions. Findings and limits, study-wide: All seven CBZ-SJS/TEN blister samples shared a public TCRbeta CDR3 at mean about 13%.

This clonotype shows up as medium-sized by frequency. Antigen: not known. Libraries were made by iRepertoire multiplex PCR with TCR subtype-specific primers for bulk and single-cell sequencing. TCRdb reprocessed the multiplex PCR reads, with one entry per CDR3 protein and no DNA. The listing records about 8,300 distinct CDR3 sequences. This CDR3 is 13 amino acids long. Germline V gene data show CDR1 as PRHDT and CDR2 as FYEKMQ (reference sequence). Sequenced patients had Stevens-Johnson syndrome or toxic epidermal necrolysis caused by carbamazepine. Source material: cells from a skin blister. The V gene is TRBV13, the J gene TRBJ1-1. This clonotype originated in a human donor with a severe cutaneous adverse drug reaction. The CDR3 here is CASSFTNEAEAFF.